These 12 T cell receptor beta chains share one sample of origin, sequenced in a study of blood T cell repertoires in COVID-19. The method was immunoSEQ multiplex PCR; TCRdb's version includes in-frame clones alone and lacks a portion of them. Here the sample spans about 210,000 clones, less than 90% being singletons. Sequenced material: peripheral blood. All receptors derive from a man aged 35 to 55 with acute or convalescent COVID-19.

The V call is TRBV19, the J call TRBJ2-2, with D tentatively TRBD2 (6 bases). The CDR3 loop spans 15 amino acids. V shed 3 bases and J shed 9 bases, with 17 bases lying between them. Germline lookup yields CDR1 LNHDA and CDR2 SQIVND (reference sequence). The CDR3 DNA follows: TGTGCCAGTAGTATGCTGGGGGGAATGGACCGGGAGCTGTTTTTT. Encoded protein: CASSMLGGMDRELFF.

The rearrangement links TRBV3-1 (or the pseudogene TRBV3-2) to TRBJ2-7, with 8 bases identical to TRBD2. Per the germline V gene, CDR1 is LGHDT and CDR2 is YNNKEL (reference sequence). V was clipped by 5 bases and J by 3 bases; unmatched bases: 6. The CDR3 has 14 residues. The CDR3 nucleotides read TGTGCCAGCAGCTACGGGGGGGGCCTCTACGAGCAGTACTTC. It specifies CASSYGGGLYEQYF.

The rearrangement uses TRBV27 and TRBJ1-6, with 10 bases fitting TRBD1. The CDR3 runs 16 residues. Germline loops: CDR1 MNHEY, CDR2 SMNVEV (reference sequence). J lost 10 bases, V lost 5 bases, and 11 bases had no gene match. CDR3 loop: CASSRTPLDRGSPLHF. In nucleotides, the CDR3 is TGTGCCAGCAGTCGAACCCCCTTGGACAGGGGGTCACCCCTCCACTTT.

The chain carries TRBV7-2 and TRBJ2-1; TRBD2 matches 7 bases. V trimming: 5 bases; J trimming: 0 bases; junction bases outside the gene matches: 7. CDR1 and CDR2 from the germline V gene are SGHTA and FQGNSA. The CDR3 sequence is 16 residues long. DNA of the CDR3: TGTGCCAGCAGCCACATTAGCGGGTACTCCTACAATGAGCAGTTCTTC. Translation gives CASSHISGYSYNEQFF.

The V gene is TRBV19, the J gene TRBJ1-6; 7 bases line up with TRBD1. This CDR3 is 17 amino acids long. After removal of 6 bases from V and 4 bases from J, the junction contained 12 bases not matched to a gene. Germline V gene lookup returns CDR1 LNHDA and CDR2 SQIVND (reference sequence). CDR3 bases: TGTGCCAGTAGACCAACTCCCGGGACAGCGTATAATTCACCCCTCCACTTT. As protein: CASRPTPGTAYNSPLHF.

In its sample, this clone was seen a few times. The chain uses TRBV7-9 and TRBJ1-5; D ambiguous. Germline assignment: CDR1 SEHNR and CDR2 FQNEAQ (reference sequence). The CDR3 runs 13 residues. Trimming pared 1 base from V and 7 bases from J, leaving 8 bases between. The CDR3 region is CASSLESGQPQHF. The CDR3 nucleotides are TGTGCCAGCAGCTTAGAATCGGGGCAGCCCCAGCATTTT. Together with reference TRBV7-9 and TRBJ1-5, the CDR3 gives the full variable domain: DTGVSQNPRHKITKRGQNVTFRCDPISEHNRLYWYRQTLGQGPEFLTYFQNEAQLEKSRLLSDRFSAERPKGSFSTLEIQRTEQGDSAMYLCASSLESGQPQHFGDGTRLSIL.

The chain recombines TRBV5-1 with TRBJ2-7, with TRBD1 as a possible D gene (5 bases). CDR1 and CDR2 from the germline V gene are SGHRS and YFSETQ. The length of the CDR3 is 13 residues. With 8 bases removed from V and 2 bases from J, the gap between germline ends came to 14 bases. The chain's CDR3 is CASGHQSAYEQYF. The DNA of the CDR3 is TGCGCCAGTGGACATCAATCAGCCTACGAGCAGTACTTC. The full variable domain, completed using reference TRBV5-1 and TRBJ2-7, is KAGVTQTPRYLIKTRGQQVTLSCSPISGHRSVSWYQQTPGQGLQFLFEYFSETQRNKGNFPGRFSGRQFSNSRSEMNVSTLELGDSALYLCASGHQSAYEQYFGPGTRLTVT.

The V call is TRBV19, the J call TRBJ1-5; D gene uncertain. The CDR3 has 13 amino acids. Germline assignment: CDR1 LNHDA and CDR2 SQIVND (reference sequence). Trimming stripped 3 bases from V and 5 bases from J, with 8 bases between. The CDR3 region has the DNA TGTGCCAGTAGTATCGGTGGTGATCAGCCCCAGCATTTT. Translation: CASSIGGDQPQHF.

This chain links TRBV5-4 with TRBJ2-7, with a tentative D call TRBD2 (5 bases). CDR1 is SGHNT and CDR2 is YYREEE in the germline V gene (reference sequence). This CDR3 comprises 13 residues. Trimming left V 4 bases short and J 3 bases short, with 11 bases between. For the CDR3, the DNA is TGTGCCAGCAGCGCGGGCCTAATCTACGAGCAGTACTTC. Translated: CASSAGLIYEQYF.

In its sample, this clone was seen once. The CDR3 region has the DNA TGTGCCAGCAGTTACGGGGGGGCGGGAGAGCAGTACTTC. It encodes CASSYGGAGEQYF. The chain couples TRBV6-6 to TRBJ2-7; possible D gene TRBD2, 7 bases. Trimming left V 2 bases short and J 7 bases short, with 12 bases between. CDR3 length equals 13 residues. Germline V CDR1 and CDR2: MNHNY, SVGAGI (reference sequence).

The V gene is TRBV18, the J gene TRBJ1-1; D is uncertain. Germline V CDR1 and CDR2: KGHSH, LQKENI. With 8 bases removed from V and 3 bases from J, the gap between germline ends came to 16 bases. This CDR3 region has 14 residues. The CDR3: CASRREAGHTEAFF. Here the CDR3 DNA reads TGTGCCAGCCGACGGGAGGCTGGGCACACTGAAGCTTTCTTT.

The V and J genes are TRBV10-1 and TRBJ2-1; a weak D match, TRBD2 (5 bases). The germline V gene encodes CDR1 WNHNN and CDR2 SYGVQD (reference sequence). The CDR3 is 14 residues long. The V and J ends lost 3 bases and 5 bases respectively, with 11 bases between them. As DNA, the CDR3 is TGCGCCAGCAGTGACTCAACCGGGGACAATGAGCAGTTCTTC. This gives the protein CASSDSTGDNEQFF.